Listed here are 5 T cell receptor beta chains from one sample, sequenced in a study of early T cells in non-severe SARS-CoV-2 infection. TCRdb re-derived calls from the 5' RACE reads in MiXCR, one entry per CDR3 protein. This sample yields more than 50,000 distinct CDR3 sequences, of which roughly an eighth are seen a single time; about 9.3% belongs to the top ten. The sequencing here drew on whole blood, taken at baseline. The receptors derive from an adult who was a healthcare worker with PCR-confirmed SARS-CoV-2 infection or an uninfected control (not recorded which).

This clonotype was observed many times. The V and J genes are TRBV4-3 and TRBJ2-1; D not resolved. V shed 0 bases and J shed 0 bases, with 15 bases lying between them. CDR1 is LGHNA, CDR2 YSLEER, per germline. The CDR3 covers 18 residues. The CDR3 loop is CASSQDLGALSSYNEQFF. CDR3 sequence (DNA): TGCGCCAGCAGCCAAGATCTTGGCGCCTTAAGCTCCTACAATGAGCAGTTCTTC.

The genes are TRBV29-1 and TRBJ1-1; the D is unclear. Germline V gene sequence: CDR1 SQVTM, CDR2 ANQGSEA. V was shortened by 2 bases and J by 5 bases, with 12 bases between the two germline ends. The CDR3 contains 13 residues. The CDR3 DNA is TGCAGCGTTGAATTTTGGTTTGGGACTGAAGCTTTCTTT. Translated, it gives CSVEFWFGTEAFF.

This clonotype was detected only a few times. This chain connects TRBV19 to TRBJ1-2; no clear D gene. The CDR3 has 11 amino acids. The germline V gene has CDR1 LNHDA and CDR2 SQIVND (reference sequence). Trimming pared 6 bases from V and 5 bases from J, leaving 7 bases between. The CDR3 DNA sequence: TGTGCCAGTAGGTCCGGATATGGCTACACCTTC. As protein: CASRSGYGYTF. Full variable domain (outside the CDR3, taken from reference TRBV19 and TRBJ1-2): DGGITQSPKYLFRKEGQNVTLSCEQNLNHDAMYWYRQDPGQGLRLIYYSQIVNDFQKGDIAEGYSVSREKKESFPLTVTSAQKNPTAFYLCASRSGYGYTFGSGTRLTVV.

This clonotype was counted a few times. The V and J genes are TRBV5-1 and TRBJ2-7, with a weak D call TRBD2 (6 bases). There are 16 residues in the CDR3. CDR1 SGHRS and CDR2 YFSETQ come from the germline V gene. Trimming pared 0 bases from V and 0 bases from J, leaving 13 bases between. Here the CDR3 DNA reads TGCGCCAGCAGCTTGGATTCGGGGACTTCCTCCTACGAGCAGTACTTC. Protein sequence: CASSLDSGTSSYEQYF. Full variable domain (outside the CDR3, taken from reference TRBV5-1 and TRBJ2-7): KAGVTQTPRYLIKTRGQQVTLSCSPISGHRSVSWYQQTPGQGLQFLFEYFSETQRNKGNFPGRFSGRQFSNSRSEMNVSTLELGDSALYLCASSLDSGTSSYEQYFGPGTRLTVT.

In its sample, this clonotype was seen many times. The chain recombines TRBV6-6 with TRBJ1-3; no clear D. Germline V gene lookup returns CDR1 MNHNY and CDR2 SVGAGI (reference sequence). The CDR3 length is 13 residues. Trimming removed 0 bases at V and 0 bases at J, with 0 bases between. CDR3 coding DNA: TGTGCCAGCAGTTACTCCTCTGGAAACACCATATATTTT. Translation: CASSYSSGNTIYF.